This entry concerns a single TCR beta chain. Its antigen remains unidentified. This record comes from a study of cytomegalovirus exposure and HLA in healthy donors. The ends were cut back, 0 bases at V and 5 bases at J, with 16 bases in the middle. Germline-derived CDR1 and CDR2 are SGDLS and YYNGEE. The CDR3 contains 16 residues. Study-level results: Later examination showed HLA-associated TCR beta chains had greater clonal expansion than equally common others. Later analysis identified 17,000 or so TCR beta sequences associated with HLA alleles, using a false discovery rate threshold of 0.05. What a later analysis showed was that several of the most significant clusters appeared linked to common viral pathogens. One later analysis reportedly identified an Asian-associated ancestry cluster that showed fewer N-insertions than the approximately 700-donor mean.

60 Vbeta and 13 Jbeta primers were used in PCR. Only in-frame clones appear in the TCRdb table, and some are missing; sequencing was by immunoSEQ multiplex PCR. The table has roughly 150,000 clones, roughly 80% seen once. The specimen was PBMCs. This TCR came from a male donor in good health and CMV-seronegative. The chain carries TRBV9 and TRBJ2-3, with D tentatively TRBD2 (7 bases). In DNA, the CDR3 is TGTGCCAGCAGCGTAGGGGGGAGGGGGGGCCAAGATACGCAGTATTTT. Protein: CASSVGGRGGQDTQYF.